This T cell receptor (beta chain) was identified in a study of blood T cell repertoires in COVID-19. Study summary: Collection of acute and convalescent COVID-19 samples took place in the United States, Italy and Spain. T cells, B-cell-depleted T cells, or PBMCs supplied cDNA or gDNA.

The ends lost 0 bases at V and 8 bases at J; junction bases unmatched: 6. Germline V gives CDR1 SGHRS, CDR2 YFSETQ. The CDR3 is made up of 14 amino acids. The method was immunoSEQ multiplex PCR; TCRdb's version includes in-frame clones alone and lacks a portion of them. The sample includes about 200,000 clones, roughly 85% seen only once; the top ten take roughly 21%. The receptor was derived from a man in his sixties with active or convalescent COVID-19. Sequenced material: peripheral blood. The chain couples TRBV5-1 to TRBJ1-2; TRBD1 matches 8 bases. The CDR3 DNA is TGCGCCAGCAGCTTGGACGGACAGGGCAGGGGCTACACCTTC. This encodes CASSLDGQGRGYTF.